Listed below are T cell receptor beta chains from one sample, sequenced in a study of PD-1 blockade in classical Hodgkin lymphoma. TCRdb's copy holds only in-frame clones and misses some; the assay was immunoSEQ multiplex PCR. This sample carries some 18,000 clones, roughly 82% of them seen once, and the ten largest clones take roughly a quarter. Sequences were derived from peripheral blood mononuclear cells (PBMCs), sampled before the second cycle of nivolumab. The receptors stem from a human donor with classical Hodgkin lymphoma. The CDR3 runs from the conserved cysteine through the conserved F or W. A D gene is named only where the DNA matches it firmly. For some rows the clone size is stated as once, few or many, or as a class when expanded; others skip it.

j_call	d_call	cdr3_length	v_call	clone_size	cdr3_aa	cdr3_nt
TRBJ1-5	TRBD1	14	TRBV7-6	NA	CASSLVGGGQPQHF	TGTGCCAGCAGCTTAGTAGGGGGCGGTCAGCCCCAGCATTTT
TRBJ2-5	TRBD1	15	TRBV18	NA	CASSPDRGRQETQYF	TGTGCCAGCTCGCCGGACAGGGGCCGACAAGAGACCCAGTACTTC
TRBJ1-1	NA	13	TRBV6-1	NA	CASSWGQNTEAFF	TGTGCCAGCAGTTGGGGACAGAACACTGAAGCTTTCTTT
TRBJ2-2	NA	16	TRBV14	NA	CASSQEWTRYPGELFF	TGTGCCAGCAGCCAAGAATGGACTCGGTACCCCGGGGAGCTGTTTTTT
TRBJ1-5	NA	12	TRBV7-9	NA	CASTNDNQPQHF	TGTGCCAGCACAAACGACAATCAGCCCCAGCATTTT
TRBJ2-7	TRBD1	17	TRBV4-1	NA	CASSQDFIGTGSYEQYF	TGCGCCAGCAGCCAAGATTTTATCGGGACAGGGTCCTACGAGCAGTACTTC
TRBJ2-5	TRBD2	16	TRBV7-9	NA	CASSLGTSGGRETQYF	TGTGCCAGCAGCTTGGGGACTAGCGGGGGCAGAGAGACCCAGTACTTC
TRBJ1-2	NA	13	TRBV7-9	NA	CASSLGGFYGYTF	TGTGCCAGCAGCTTAGGAGGCTTCTATGGCTACACCTTC
TRBJ1-5	NA	13	TRBV15	NA	CATSPQSNQPQHF	TGTGCCACCAGCCCGCAATCCAATCAGCCCCAGCATTTT
TRBJ1-6	NA	15	TRBV5-6	NA	CASSRGTPSNSPLHF	TGTGCCAGCAGCCGTGGGACACCCAGTAATTCACCCCTCCACTTT
TRBJ1-2	NA	15	TRBV6-5	NA	CASRAAQRSSYGYTF	TGTGCCAGCAGAGCGGCACAAAGGAGTAGCTATGGCTACACCTTC
TRBJ2-3	TRBD2	14	TRBV5-1	NA	CASGTGGPSDTQYF	TGCGCCAGCGGCACGGGGGGGCCGTCAGATACGCAGTATTTT
TRBJ1-2	NA	13	TRBV6-1	NA	CASSERRLYGYTF	TGTGCCAGCAGTGAGCGGAGACTATATGGCTACACCTTC
TRBJ1-3	NA	13	TRBV18	NA	CASRESSGNTIYF	TGTGCCTCGCGGGAGAGCTCTGGAAACACCATATATTTT
TRBJ1-1	NA	11	TRBV6-5	NA	CASSSTGGAFF	TGTGCCAGCAGCTCCACAGGAGGAGCTTTCTTT
TRBJ2-1	NA	13	TRBV27	NA	CASSLGGGGEQFF	TGTGCCAGCAGTTTGGGGGGGGGCGGTGAGCAGTTCTTC
TRBJ1-1	NA	13	TRBV7-9	NA	CASSRNGGTEAFF	TGTGCCAGCAGCCGTAATGGGGGCACTGAAGCTTTCTTT
TRBJ2-1	NA	14	TRBV11-3	NA	CASSAGPRDNEQFF	TGTGCCAGCAGCGCCGGTCCCAGGGACAATGAGCAGTTCTTC
TRBJ1-2	NA	14	TRBV4-1	NA	CASSQDGLTYGYTF	TGCGCCAGCAGCCAAGATGGCCTGACCTATGGCTACACCTTC
TRBJ2-7	NA	14	TRBV2	NA	CASSDHGGPYEQYF	TGTGCCAGCAGTGACCATGGGGGACCTTACGAGCAGTACTTC
TRBJ2-2	TRBD2	16	TRBV19	once	CASRRTSGGSPGELFF	TGTGCCAGTAGGCGAACTAGCGGGGGGTCCCCCGGGGAGCTGTTTTTT
TRBJ2-3	NA	14	TRBV7-3	NA	CASSLSREGDTQYF	TGTGCCAGCAGCTTAAGTAGAGAAGGGGATACGCAGTATTTT
TRBJ1-4	TRBD1	15	TRBV11-1	few	CASSTTGTGSEKLFF	TGTGCCAGCAGCACGACCGGGACAGGGAGTGAAAAACTGTTTTTT
TRBJ1-1	NA	14	TRBV10-3	NA	CAISESLGSEEAFF	TGTGCCATCAGTGAGTCGTTGGGGTCCGAAGAAGCTTTCTTT
TRBJ1-4	NA	14	TRBV15	once	CATSRVGGNEKLFF	TGTGCCACCAGCAGAGTGGGGGGTAATGAAAAACTGTTTTTT
TRBJ2-5	NA	14	TRBV5-5	NA	CASSLEWGAETQYF	TGTGCCAGCAGCTTGGAGTGGGGGGCAGAGACCCAGTACTTC
TRBJ1-5	NA	12	TRBV10-2	NA	CASSEGDQPQHF	TGCGCCAGCAGTGAGGGCGATCAGCCCCAGCATTTT
TRBJ1-2	NA	14	TRBV9	NA	CASSVVTGNYGYTF	TGTGCCAGCAGCGTAGTGACTGGGAACTATGGCTACACCTTC
TRBJ2-7	NA	14	TRBV5-1	NA	CASNMDRGPYEQYF	TGCGCCAGCAACATGGACAGAGGACCCTACGAGCAGTACTTC
TRBJ2-7	NA	13	TRBV9	once	CASSPNMAYEQYF	TGTGCCAGCAGCCCCAACATGGCCTACGAGCAGTACTTC
TRBJ2-1	TRBD1	18	TRBV10-3	NA	CATTFWWGWDSKYNEQFF	TGTGCCACCACATTCTGGTGGGGGTGGGACAGTAAATACAATGAGCAGTTCTTC
TRBJ2-3	TRBD1	14	TRBV30	NA	CAGVHRGPTDTQYF	TGTGCTGGAGTCCACAGGGGGCCCACAGATACGCAGTATTTT
TRBJ1-3	NA	11	TRBV15	NA	CATSREGTIYF	TGTGCCACCAGCAGAGAGGGGACCATATATTTT
TRBJ2-3	TRBD2	16	TRBV7-3	NA	CASSPGTSAFTDTQYF	TGTGCCAGCAGCCCTGGGACTAGCGCCTTCACAGATACGCAGTATTTT
TRBJ1-2	NA	18	TRBV7-2	NA	CASSLLKGLQLLNYGYTF	TGTGCCAGCAGCTTATTGAAGGGTTTGCAGCTTTTAAACTATGGCTACACCTTC
TRBJ2-2	TRBD1	17	TRBV7-3	NA	CASSPRGQGALDGELFF	TGTGCCAGCAGCCCCAGGGGACAGGGGGCTCTCGACGGGGAGCTGTTTTTT
TRBJ1-5	NA	13	TRBV6-1	NA	CASCGQFNQPQHF	TGTGCCAGCTGTGGACAGTTCAATCAGCCCCAGCATTTT
TRBJ2-5	TRBD2	16	TRBV9	once	CASSQRIGRGQETQYF	TGTGCCAGCAGCCAGAGAATAGGGCGGGGGCAAGAGACCCAGTACTTC
TRBJ2-3	NA	13	TRBV9	few	CASSVEDSDTQYF	TGTGCCAGCAGCGTAGAGGATTCCGATACGCAGTATTTT
TRBJ2-2	NA	15	TRBV2	hyperexpanded	CASSGGQVAPGELFF	TGTGCCAGCAGTGGAGGGCAGGTAGCCCCCGGGGAGCTGTTTTTT
TRBJ2-7	NA	14	TRBV6-1	NA	CASRTKDRAYEQYF	TGTGCCAGCAGGACAAAGGACCGAGCCTACGAGCAGTACTTC
TRBJ2-1	NA	13	TRBV14	NA	CASSQGGLDEQFF	TGTGCCAGCAGCCAAGGAGGGTTGGATGAGCAGTTCTTC
TRBJ2-7	NA	12	TRBV18	NA	CASSPRDDEQYF	TGTGCCAGCTCACCAAGGGACGACGAGCAGTACTTC
TRBJ2-1	NA	12	TRBV7-9	few	CASRSKYNEQFF	TGTGCCAGCAGGAGTAAGTACAATGAGCAGTTCTTC
TRBJ1-6	NA	11	TRBV12-5	NA	CASGPGSPLHF	TGTGCTAGTGGTCCCGGCTCACCCCTCCACTTT
TRBJ2-7	NA	13	TRBV27	NA	CASSLRVTYEQYF	TGTGCCAGCAGTTTAAGGGTTACCTACGAGCAGTACTTC
TRBJ1-3	TRBD1	16	TRBV5-1	NA	CASSLSGTGYGNTIYF	TGCGCCAGCAGCTTGTCTGGGACAGGGTATGGAAACACCATATATTTT
TRBJ1-2	NA	15	TRBV30	NA	CAWSPHGGMDYGYTF	TGTGCCTGGAGCCCACACGGGGGGATGGACTATGGCTACACCTTC
TRBJ2-2	TRBD2	16	TRBV15	NA	CATSTIAGGPTGELFF	TGTGCCACCAGCACTATAGCGGGGGGGCCTACCGGGGAGCTGTTTTTT
TRBJ1-5	TRBD1	18	TRBV4-1	NA	CASSHPGQGSSSNQPQHF	TGCGCCAGCAGCCATCCCGGACAGGGAAGTAGTAGCAATCAGCCCCAGCATTTT
TRBJ1-1	TRBD1	12	TRBV10-3	NA	CATQGTALPAFF	TGTGCCACCCAAGGGACAGCTTTGCCCGCTTTCTTT
TRBJ1-2	TRBD1	13	TRBV7-8	once	CASRAQGAHGYTF	TGTGCCAGCAGAGCTCAGGGGGCCCATGGCTACACCTTC
TRBJ1-2	NA	9	TRBV29-1	NA	CSVVEGYTF	TGCAGCGTTGTAGAAGGCTACACCTTC
TRBJ2-1	NA	14	TRBV4-3	NA	CASSQEGAYNEQFF	TGCGCCAGCAGCCAAGAAGGGGCCTACAATGAGCAGTTCTTC
TRBJ2-7	TRBD1	14	TRBV4-1	NA	CASSPGQGPSEQYF	TGCGCCAGCAGCCCGGGACAGGGTCCGTCCGAGCAGTACTTC
TRBJ1-2	NA	17	TRBV28	once	CASSPMSGGSSNYGYTF	TGTGCCAGCAGTCCTATGAGTGGGGGGAGCTCTAACTATGGCTACACCTTC
TRBJ2-1	NA	14	TRBV11-3	NA	CASSPEQGYNEQFF	TGTGCCAGCAGCCCAGAACAGGGCTACAATGAGCAGTTCTTC
TRBJ2-7	NA	16	TRBV11-1	NA	CASSLLRAGTSYEQYF	TGTGCCAGCAGCTTATTGAGGGCAGGGACCTCCTACGAGCAGTACTTC
TRBJ2-7	NA	16	TRBV5-1	NA	CASSLVGGAFGNEQYF	TGCGCCAGCAGCTTGGTTGGGGGCGCGTTTGGCAACGAGCAGTACTTC